What follows are 14 T cell receptor beta chains derived from one specimen sequenced in a study of human T cells and chemical hapten exposure. MiXCR was run by TCRdb on the RACE reads, yielding one entry per CDR3 protein. Of roughly 80,000 distinct CDR3 sequences listed, roughly 10% are singletons. Time point indicated: patch test 1, 2 weeks after DPC sensitization. Treatment noted: therapeutic diphenylcyclopropenone sensitization with weekly scalp DPC. The sequencing here drew on whole blood, taken in connection with sensitization to the hapten diphenylcyclopropenone (DPC). These receptors all come from a woman aged 50 to 65 with alopecia areata. Some clones in this sample may be carry-over from other donors' samples.

This clonotype has ten or more counts. The chain recombines TRBV6-5 with TRBJ2-1, with 11 bases lining up with TRBD2. The CDR3 has 15 residues. Trimming took 8 bases from V and 8 from J; bases not matched to a gene: 11. Looked up from germline, CDR1 is MNHEY and CDR2 is SVGAGI. CDR3 nucleotide sequence: TGTGCCAGCGGGTTAGCGGGAGGGCCTCGGGATGAGCAGTTCTTC. It is translated as CASGLAGGPRDEQFF.

This clonotype was observed at least ten times. The chain combines TRBV14 with TRBJ2-5; TRBD2 matches 9 bases. Germline V gene sequence: CDR1 SGHDN, CDR2 FVKESK. V dropped 4 bases and J dropped 5; count of bases not matched to a gene: 11. The CDR3 is 16 amino acids. The CDR3 region has the DNA TGTGCCAGCAGCCCCGGACTAGCGCGGTTAGGGGAGACCCAGTACTTC. As protein: CASSPGLARLGETQYF.

This clonotype was recorded at least ten times. The V call is TRBV9, the J call TRBJ2-4, with D perhaps matching TRBD1 or TRBD2 (6 bases each). V shed 4 bases and J shed 0 bases, with 32 bases lying between them. The CDR3 sequence is 22 residues long. Germline V gene lookup returns CDR1 SGDLS and CDR2 YYNGEE. For the CDR3, the DNA is TGTGCCAGCAGCCCTAAGGAGGGACGGGGGCTAACGACAATTCTAGCCAAAAACATTCAGTACTTC. This translates into CASSPKEGRGLTTILAKNIQYF.

In its sample, this clonotype was seen a few times. This sequence joins TRBV10-2 and TRBJ2-7, with 10 bases aligning to TRBD1. This CDR3 has 15 residues. CDR1 is WSHSY and CDR2 is SAAADI in the germline V gene. V trimming: 4 bases; J trimming: 7 bases; junction bases outside the gene matches: 10. CDR3 in DNA: TGCGCCAGCAGTGGACCAGGGACAGGGGAGCAAGAGCAGTACTTC. Translating gives CASSGPGTGEQEQYF.

This clonotype showed up many times. This chain joins TRBV7-3 and TRBJ2-3, with D perhaps given as TRBD1 or TRBD2 (5 bases each). With 5 bases removed from V and 1 base from J, the gap between germline ends came to 16 bases. Per germline, CDR1 SGHTA and CDR2 FQGTGA. The CDR3 sequence is 16 residues long. CDR3 DNA sequence: TGTGCCAGCAGCCTATCGGGGCTAGCCCGCACAGATACGCAGTATTTT. It codes for CASSLSGLARTDTQYF. Variable domain in full (rest from reference TRBV7-3 and TRBJ2-3): GAGVSQTPSNKVTEKGKYVELRCDPISGHTALYWYRQSLGQGPEFLIYFQGTGAADDSGLPNDRFFAVRPEGSVSTLKIQRTERGDSAVYLCASSLSGLARTDTQYFGPGTRLTVL.

Only a few counts were recorded for this clonotype. V gene TRBV6-5 combines with J gene TRBJ2-7; D ambiguous. V lost 5 bases to trimming and J lost 5 bases, with 10 bases between them. The CDR3 is made up of 12 amino acids. Germline values: CDR1 MNHEY, CDR2 SVGAGI. The CDR3 nucleotides are TGTGCCAGCAGTCCGCCCTGGGACGAGCAGTACTTC. Its translation is CASSPPWDEQYF.

The rearrangement uses TRBV5-1 and TRBJ2-3, with unresolved D. Germline V gene lookup returns CDR1 SGHRS and CDR2 YFSETQ. The CDR3 spans 14 residues. The V gene lost 1 base and the J gene lost 2 bases, with 8 bases spanning the gap. The CDR3 loop is CASSLTTLTDTQYF. In DNA, the CDR3 is TGCGCCAGCAGCTTGACGACTCTCACAGATACGCAGTATTTT.

This clonotype was observed a handful of times. V is TRBV21-1 and J is TRBJ1-5. TRBV21-1 is termed a pseudogene. There are 14 residues in the CDR3. CDR3 DNA: TGTGCCAGCAGCCCCCCGGGACTGTTTCAGCCCCAGCATTTT. It is translated as CASSPPGLFQPQHF.

This clonotype has a handful of counts. The V call is TRBV5-5, the J call TRBJ2-5; 9 bases are a match to TRBD1. The V and J ends lost 2 bases and 5 bases, in that order; junction bases with no gene match: 13. Per germline, CDR1 SGHKS and CDR2 YYEKEE (reference sequence). The CDR3 length is 17 residues. This CDR3 is CASSFITGGAGKETQYF. In nucleotides, the CDR3 is TGTGCCAGCAGCTTCATAACAGGGGGCGCAGGGAAGGAGACCCAGTACTTC.

At least ten counts were recorded for this clonotype. The chain links TRBV7-8 to TRBJ2-7, with no clear D. V was pared by 6 bases and J by 3 bases, with 9 bases between. CDR1 is SGHVS and CDR2 is FQNEAQ in the germline V gene. CDR3 length: 12 amino acids. The CDR3 sequence is CASSLIDYEQYF. The CDR3 region has the DNA TGTGCCAGCAGTTTAATAGACTACGAGCAGTACTTC.

This clonotype is a singleton in its sample. J is TRBJ1-5 and V is TRBV7-2; a weak D match, TRBD1 (5 bases). Germline CDR1 reads SGHTA; CDR2 reads FQGNSA. V lost 1 base and J 1 base, leaving 11 bases between the germline ends. This CDR3 has 16 amino acids. CDR3 residues: CASSLGQPGSNQPQHF. CDR3 DNA: TGTGCCAGCAGCTTAGGACAGCCCGGAAGCAATCAGCCCCAGCATTTT.

This clonotype was seen more than once but under ten times. The chain is built from TRBV19 and TRBJ2-1, with 8 bases lining up with TRBD2. Germline-derived CDR1 and CDR2 are LNHDA and SQIVND (reference sequence). The junction had 6 bases not matched to a gene; V was cut back by 1 base and J by 10 bases. The CDR3 covers 14 residues. The CDR3 bases are TGTGCCAGTAGTATAGCGGGGGGGCCGACCGAGCAGTTCTTC. Protein product: CASSIAGGPTEQFF.

This clonotype was detected ten times or more. The chain employs TRBV27 and TRBJ2-1; a weak D match, TRBD2 (5 bases). Germline V gene sequence: CDR1 MNHEY, CDR2 SMNVEV (reference sequence). The CDR3 is 18 amino acids. Trimming stripped 4 bases from V and 5 bases from J, with 24 bases between. The CDR3 sequence is CASSSHRQLVINHNEQFF. The CDR3 bases are TGTGCCAGCAGTTCACATCGGCAACTAGTAATTAACCACAATGAGCAGTTCTTC.

The gene calls are TRBV18 and TRBJ1-1; D is ambiguous. Germline-derived CDR1 and CDR2 are KGHSH and LQKENI. CDR3 length: 14 amino acids. V was shortened by 3 bases and J by 2 bases, with 10 bases between the two germline ends. CDR3 loop: CASSPGRGNTEAFF. CDR3 nucleotide sequence: TGTGCCAGCTCACCTGGACGGGGAAACACTGAAGCTTTCTTT.